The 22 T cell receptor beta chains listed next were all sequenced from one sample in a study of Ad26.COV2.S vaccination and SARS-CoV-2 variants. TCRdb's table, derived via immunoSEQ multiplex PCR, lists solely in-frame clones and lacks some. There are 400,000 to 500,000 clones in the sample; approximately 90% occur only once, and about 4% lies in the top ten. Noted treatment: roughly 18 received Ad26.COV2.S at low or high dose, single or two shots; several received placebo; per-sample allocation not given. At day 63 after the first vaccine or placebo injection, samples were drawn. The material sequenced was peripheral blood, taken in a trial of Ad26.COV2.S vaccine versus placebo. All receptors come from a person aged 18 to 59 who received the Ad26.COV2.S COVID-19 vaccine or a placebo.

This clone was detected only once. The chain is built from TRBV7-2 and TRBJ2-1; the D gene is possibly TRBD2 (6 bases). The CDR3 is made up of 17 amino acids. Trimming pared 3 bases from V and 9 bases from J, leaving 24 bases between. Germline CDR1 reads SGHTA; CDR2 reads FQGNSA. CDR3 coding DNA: TGTGCCAGCAGCTTGCGATCCGGGACTCTCACCGGGGGTGAGCAGTTCTTC. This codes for CASSLRSGTLTGGEQFF.

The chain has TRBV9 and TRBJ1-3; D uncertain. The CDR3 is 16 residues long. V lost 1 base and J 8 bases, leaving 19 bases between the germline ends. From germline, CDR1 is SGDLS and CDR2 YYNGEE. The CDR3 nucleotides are TGTGCCAGCAGCGTAACTCATTGGGGAGGGATGGACACCATATATTTT. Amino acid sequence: CASSVTHWGGMDTIYF. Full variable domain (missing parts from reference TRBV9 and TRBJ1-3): DSGVTQTPKHLITATGQRVTLRCSPRSGDLSVYWYQQSLDQGLQFLIQYYNGEERAKGNILERFSAQQFPDLHSELNLSSLELGDSALYFCASSVTHWGGMDTIYFGEGSWLTVV.

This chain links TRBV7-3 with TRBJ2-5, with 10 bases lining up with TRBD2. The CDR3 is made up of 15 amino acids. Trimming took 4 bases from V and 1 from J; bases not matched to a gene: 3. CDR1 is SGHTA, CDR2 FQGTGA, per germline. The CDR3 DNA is TGTGCCAGCAGCTGGAGCGGGGGGGCCCAAGAGACCCAGTACTTC. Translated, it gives CASSWSGGAQETQYF.

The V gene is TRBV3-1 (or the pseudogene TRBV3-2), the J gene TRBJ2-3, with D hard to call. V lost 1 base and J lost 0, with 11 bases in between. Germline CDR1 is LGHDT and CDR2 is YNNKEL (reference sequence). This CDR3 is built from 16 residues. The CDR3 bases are TGTGCCAGCAGCCAAGTAAATCCGGACAGCACAGATACGCAGTATTTT. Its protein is CASSQVNPDSTDTQYF.

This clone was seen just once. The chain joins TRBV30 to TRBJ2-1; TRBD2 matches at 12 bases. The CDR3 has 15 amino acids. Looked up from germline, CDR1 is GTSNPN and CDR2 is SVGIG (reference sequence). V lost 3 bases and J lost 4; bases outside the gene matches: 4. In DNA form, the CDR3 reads TGTGCCTGGAGCGCCGGGACTAGCGGGTACAATGAGCAGTTCTTC. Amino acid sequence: CAWSAGTSGYNEQFF.

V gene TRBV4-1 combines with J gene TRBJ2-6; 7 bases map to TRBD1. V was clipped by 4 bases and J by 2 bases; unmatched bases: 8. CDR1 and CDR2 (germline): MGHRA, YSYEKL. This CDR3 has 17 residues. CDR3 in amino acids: CASSLNDRAAGANVLTF. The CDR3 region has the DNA TGCGCCAGCAGCCTTAACGACAGGGCGGCTGGGGCCAACGTCCTGACTTTC.

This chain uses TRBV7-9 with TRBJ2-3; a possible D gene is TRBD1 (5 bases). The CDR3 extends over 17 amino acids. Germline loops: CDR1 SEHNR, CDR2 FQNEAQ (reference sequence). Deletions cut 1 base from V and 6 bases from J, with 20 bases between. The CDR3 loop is CASSLVRQGGWWDTQYF. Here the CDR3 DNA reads TGTGCCAGCAGCTTAGTTCGCCAGGGCGGATGGTGGGATACGCAGTATTTT.

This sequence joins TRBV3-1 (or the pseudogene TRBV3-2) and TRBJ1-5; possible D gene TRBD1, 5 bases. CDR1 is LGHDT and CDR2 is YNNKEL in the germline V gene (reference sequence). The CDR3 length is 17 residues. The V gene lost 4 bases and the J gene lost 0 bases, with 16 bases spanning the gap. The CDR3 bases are TGTGCCAGCAGCCCAGGGACGTTCGGGAATAGCAATCAGCCCCAGCATTTT. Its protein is CASSPGTFGNSNQPQHF.

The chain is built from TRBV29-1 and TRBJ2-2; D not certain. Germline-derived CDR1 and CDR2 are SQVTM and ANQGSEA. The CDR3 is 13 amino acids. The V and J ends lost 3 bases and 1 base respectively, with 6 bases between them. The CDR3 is CSVDPRNTGELFF. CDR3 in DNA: TGCAGCGTTGATCCCAGGAACACCGGGGAGCTGTTTTTT.

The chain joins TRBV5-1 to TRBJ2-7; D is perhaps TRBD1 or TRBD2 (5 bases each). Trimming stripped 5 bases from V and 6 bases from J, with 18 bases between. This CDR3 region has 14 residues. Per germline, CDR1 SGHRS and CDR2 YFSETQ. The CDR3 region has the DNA TGCGCCAGCAGAACCGGGCCTCAAGGGACCGAGCAGTACTTC. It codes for CASRTGPQGTEQYF.

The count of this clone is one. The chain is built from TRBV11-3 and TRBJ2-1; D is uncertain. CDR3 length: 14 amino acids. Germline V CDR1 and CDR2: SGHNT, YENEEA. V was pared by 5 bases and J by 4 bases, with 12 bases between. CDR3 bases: TGTGCCAGCAGCGAAACTTCGGCTTACAATGAGCAGTTCTTC. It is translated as CASSETSAYNEQFF.

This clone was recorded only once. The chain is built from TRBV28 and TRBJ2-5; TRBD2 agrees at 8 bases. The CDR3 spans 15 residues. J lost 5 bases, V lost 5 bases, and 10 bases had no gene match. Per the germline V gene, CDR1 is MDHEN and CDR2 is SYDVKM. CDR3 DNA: TGTGCCAGCAGTCCCAGCGGGGGAATCCGGGAGACCCAGTACTTC. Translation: CASSPSGGIRETQYF.

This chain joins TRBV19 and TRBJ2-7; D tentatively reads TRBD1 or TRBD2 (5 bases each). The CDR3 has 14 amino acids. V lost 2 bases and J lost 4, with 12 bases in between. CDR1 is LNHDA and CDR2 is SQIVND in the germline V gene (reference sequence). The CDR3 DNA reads TGTGCCAGTAGTATAATCGGCAGGGAGTACGAGCAGTACTTC. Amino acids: CASSIIGREYEQYF. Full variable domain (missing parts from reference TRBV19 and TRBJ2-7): DGGITQSPKYLFRKEGQNVTLSCEQNLNHDAMYWYRQDPGQGLRLIYYSQIVNDFQKGDIAEGYSVSREKKESFPLTVTSAQKNPTAFYLCASSIIGREYEQYFGPGTRLTVT.

CDR3 coding DNA: TGTGCCAGCTCACCCACTAGCGGGGGACACAAAACCGGGGAGCTGTTTTTT. It translates to CASSPTSGGHKTGELFF. The chain carries TRBV18 and TRBJ2-2; 11 bases agree with TRBD2. Germline V lookup: CDR1 KGHSH, CDR2 LQKENI. Unmatched junction bases numbered 8, after V lost 3 bases and J lost 5 bases. The CDR3 runs 17 residues.

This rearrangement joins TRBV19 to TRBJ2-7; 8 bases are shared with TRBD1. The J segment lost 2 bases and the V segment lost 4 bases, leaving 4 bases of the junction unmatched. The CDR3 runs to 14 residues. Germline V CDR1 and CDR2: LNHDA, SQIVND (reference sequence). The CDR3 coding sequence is TGTGCCAGTAGTACCCGGACAGGGACCTACGAGCAGTACTTC. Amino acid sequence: CASSTRTGTYEQYF. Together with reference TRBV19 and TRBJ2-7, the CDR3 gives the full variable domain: DGGITQSPKYLFRKEGQNVTLSCEQNLNHDAMYWYRQDPGQGLRLIYYSQIVNDFQKGDIAEGYSVSREKKESFPLTVTSAQKNPTAFYLCASSTRTGTYEQYFGPGTRLTVT.

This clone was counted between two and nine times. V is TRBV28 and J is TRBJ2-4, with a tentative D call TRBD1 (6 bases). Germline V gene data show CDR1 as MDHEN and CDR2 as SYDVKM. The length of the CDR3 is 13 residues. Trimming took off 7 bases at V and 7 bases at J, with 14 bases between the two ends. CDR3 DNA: TGTGCCAGCAACCTACCCGGACAGAACATTCAGTACTTC. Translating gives CASNLPGQNIQYF.

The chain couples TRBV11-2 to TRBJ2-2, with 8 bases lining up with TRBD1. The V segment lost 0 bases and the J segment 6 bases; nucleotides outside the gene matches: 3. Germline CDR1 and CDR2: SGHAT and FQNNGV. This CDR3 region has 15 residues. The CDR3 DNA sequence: TGTGCCAGCAGCTTAGATGGGACAGGACCCGGGGAGCTGTTTTTT. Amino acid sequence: CASSLDGTGPGELFF. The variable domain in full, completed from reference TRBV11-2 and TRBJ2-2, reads EAGVAQSPRYKIIEKRQSVAFWCNPISGHATLYWYQQILGQGPKLLIQFQNNGVVDDSQLPKDRFSAERLKGVDSTLKIQPAKLEDSAVYLCASSLDGTGPGELFFGEGSRLTVL.

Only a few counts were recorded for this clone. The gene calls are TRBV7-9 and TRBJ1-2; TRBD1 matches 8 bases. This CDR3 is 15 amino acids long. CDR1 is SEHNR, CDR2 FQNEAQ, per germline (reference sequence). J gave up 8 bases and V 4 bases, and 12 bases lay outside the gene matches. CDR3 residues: CASSSATGALWGYTF. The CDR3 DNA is TGTGCCAGCAGCTCAGCGACAGGGGCGCTATGGGGCTACACCTTC.

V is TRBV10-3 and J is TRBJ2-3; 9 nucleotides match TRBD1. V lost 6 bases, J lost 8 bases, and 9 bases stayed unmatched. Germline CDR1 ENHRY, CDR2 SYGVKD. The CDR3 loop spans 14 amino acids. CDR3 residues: CAIRDRGQSGTQYF. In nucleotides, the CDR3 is TGTGCCATCAGGGACAGGGGACAATCGGGTACGCAGTATTTT.

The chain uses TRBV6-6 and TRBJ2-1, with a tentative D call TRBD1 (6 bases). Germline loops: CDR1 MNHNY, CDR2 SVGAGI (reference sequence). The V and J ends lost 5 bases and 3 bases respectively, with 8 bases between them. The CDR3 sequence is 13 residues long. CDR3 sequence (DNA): TGTGCCAGCAGTCTACAGGGCTACAATGAGCAGTTCTTC. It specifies CASSLQGYNEQFF.

As DNA, the CDR3 is TGCAGCGTTGAGTTAGCGGGGGGGCCCAGAGAGACCCAGTACTTC. This encodes CSVELAGGPRETQYF. The chain combines TRBV29-1 with TRBJ2-5, with 11 bases matching TRBD2. The CDR3 length is 15 residues. CDR1 is SQVTM and CDR2 is ANQGSEA in the germline V gene. The V gene end was trimmed by 3 bases and the J gene end by 4 bases; junction bases not matched to a gene: 7. The variable domain in full, completed from reference TRBV29-1 and TRBJ2-5, reads SAVISQKPSRDICQRGTSLTIQCQVDSQVTMMFWYRQQPGQSLTLIATANQGSEATYESGFVIDKFPISRPNLTFSTLTVSNMSPEDSSIYLCSVELAGGPRETQYFGPGTRLLVL.

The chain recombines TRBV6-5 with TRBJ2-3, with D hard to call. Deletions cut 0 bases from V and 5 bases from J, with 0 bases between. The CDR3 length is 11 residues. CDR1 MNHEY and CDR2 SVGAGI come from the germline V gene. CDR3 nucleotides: TGTGCCAGCAGTTACTCAGATACGCAGTATTTT. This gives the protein CASSYSDTQYF.